This T cell receptor (beta chain) was recovered during a study of PD-1 blockade in classical Hodgkin lymphoma. Some clones are missing from TCRdb's copy, which holds only in-frame ones; the method was immunoSEQ multiplex PCR. The table has 20,000 to 30,000 clones, under 95% seen once; the top ten hold less than 0.65%. Time point defined: newly diagnosed, previously untreated cHL patient sample. With magnetic negative selection, CD4+ T cells were purified from PBMCs that had been thawed. The CDR3 has 12 residues. The germline V and J ends were trimmed by 6 bases and 7 bases, with 15 bases remaining between them. Germline V gene sequence: CDR1 SQVTM, CDR2 ANQGSEA.

Sequenced input: CD4+ T cells from blood. The clonotype comes from a human donor with classical Hodgkin lymphoma. The chain is built from TRBV29-1 and TRBJ1-2; no firm D call. The CDR3 DNA sequence: TGCAGCGTCTGGACGGCGGCGGGTGGCTACACCTTC. The encoded protein is CSVWTAAGGYTF.